What follows is one T cell receptor beta chain and its context. The junction and the germline gene differ at one end; a read error may be behind it. Generated by immunoSEQ multiplex PCR, the TCRdb table keeps only in-frame clones and is missing some. The sample holds 300,000 to 350,000 clones; under 95% are singletons and the top ten take 2.5% to 4%. Germline loops: CDR1 SGHDT, CDR2 YYEEEE. This CDR3 has 17 residues. These data are taken from a study of blood T cell repertoires in COVID-19. The rearrangement joins TRBV5-6 to TRBJ1-2; TRBD1 aligns across 9 bases. The receptor was derived from a woman under 30 who had recovered from COVID-19. Source material: peripheral blood. The CDR3 nucleotides read TGTGCCAGCAGCTTGGGTCTCCTTTCGTGGGGACAGGGTTTTTTCGGCTTC. It yields the protein CASSLGLLSWGQGFFGF.